Listed below are T cell receptor beta chains from one sample, sequenced in a study of blood T cells in healthy people across ages. TCRdb ran MiXCR on the 5' RACE reads and lists one entry per CDR3 protein. The profile covers hundreds of thousands of distinct CDR3 sequences, with 35% to 50% appearing a single time and around 30% taken by the ten largest. The sequenced sample was blood. Every receptor here comes from an elderly man in good health. The CDR3 runs from the conserved cysteine through the conserved F or W. The D gene is left open where the match is weak. The size field is filled for only some rows; it gives once, few, many or a size class.

.,TRBJ2-7,.,TRBV6-1,TGTGCCAGCAGTGAATCAGGTTGGGACGAGCAGTACTTC,CASSESGWDEQYF
.,TRBJ1-2,.,TRBV3-1,TGTGCCAGCAGCCCCCTAGGGGTGGATGGCTACACCTTC,CASSPLGVDGYTF
.,TRBJ2-1,TRBD2,TRBV3-1,TGTGCCAGCACCATACAGGGAGCGGGAGGCAATGAGCAGTTCTTC,CASTIQGAGGNEQFF
.,TRBJ2-7,.,TRBV5-1,TGCGCCAGCAGCTTGGGTGGCTCGTACTCCTACGAGCAGTACTTC,CASSLGGSYSYEQYF
many,TRBJ2-3,TRBD1,TRBV29-1,TGCAGCGCACGTTGGGGACAGGGGTCCACGCAGTATTTT,CSARWGQGSTQYF
.,TRBJ2-5,TRBD2,TRBV6-2/TRBV6-3,TGTGCCAGCAGACGTCCTAGCGGGGAGCAACAAGAGACCCAGTACTTC,CASRRPSGEQQETQYF
.,TRBJ2-5,TRBD1,TRBV29-1,TGCAGCGTAAGAACAGGGGTACACGAGACCCAGTACTTC,CSVRTGVHETQYF
once,TRBJ2-1,TRBD2,TRBV6-5,TGTGCCAGCAGTTACTCGAAACTAGCGGGAGAGGTGGATGAGCAGTTCTTC,CASSYSKLAGEVDEQFF
.,TRBJ2-1,TRBD2,TRBV12-5,TGTGCTAGTGGTTTGGAGCGGGGGCCCACCTACAATGAGCAGTTCTTC,CASGLERGPTYNEQFF
few,TRBJ2-5,.,TRBV6-2/TRBV6-3,TGTGCCAGCAGTTCTGGAAGGGGATCCTTCCAAGAGACCCAGTACTTC,CASSSGRGSFQETQYF
.,TRBJ2-7,TRBD1,TRBV7-8,TGCGCCAGCAGCCGGCCCCGACAGGGGGTGAGCTACGAGCAGTACTTC,CASSRPRQGVSYEQYF
few,TRBJ2-7,TRBD1,TRBV4-3,TGCGCCAGCAGCCAATTGGGGACAGGGAGAAACGAGCAGTACTTC,CASSQLGTGRNEQYF
many,TRBJ2-3,TRBD1,TRBV4-1,TGCGCCAGCAGCCAACTAGCCGGGACAGGGGGCACAGATACGCAGTATTTT,CASSQLAGTGGTDTQYF
.,TRBJ2-1,.,TRBV6-2/TRBV6-3,TGTGCCAACAGTTCCGTAGATGAGCAGTTCTTC,CANSSVDEQFF
.,TRBJ2-4,.,TRBV7-6,TGTGCCAGCAGCCCAAGCGGAGCACTAGCCAGAAACATTCAGTACTTC,CASSPSGALARNIQYF
few,TRBJ2-5,TRBD2,TRBV7-8,TGTGCCAGCAGCTTAGATAGCGGGGGGCTGACCCAGTACTTC,CASSLDSGGLTQYF
few,TRBJ2-7,TRBD2,TRBV6-2/TRBV6-3,TGTGCCAGCACCGACGGACTAGCGGGGGCCCTCTACGAGCAGTACTTC,CASTDGLAGALYEQYF
few,TRBJ2-3,.,TRBV20-1,TGCAGTGCTAGCCTCAGGGTACCAGATACGCAGTATTTT,CSASLRVPDTQYF
few,TRBJ2-6,TRBD1,TRBV6-5,TGTGCCAGCAGTTACTCCCCGGGACAGCTCTCTGGGGCCAACGTCCTGACTTTC,CASSYSPGQLSGANVLTF
.,TRBJ2-6,.,TRBV12-3/TRBV12-4,TGTGCCAGCAGTCCACAGGGACGGGGCTCTGGGACCAACGTCCTGACTTTC,CASSPQGRGSGTNVLTF
.,TRBJ2-5,TRBD2,TRBV4-3,TGCGCCAGCAGCCAAGACTGGCGGGGGGGGCCCCAAGAGACCCAGTACTTC,CASSQDWRGGPQETQYF
.,TRBJ2-3,.,TRBV7-8,TGTGCCAGCAACTCTGGGCAGGCTACAGATACGCAGTATTTT,CASNSGQATDTQYF
.,TRBJ2-3,TRBD2,TRBV7-2,TGTGCCAGCAGCGCCCTACCTAGCGGGGGGGTACTCACGGGAGATACGCAGTATTTT,CASSALPSGGVLTGDTQYF
.,TRBJ2-7,.,TRBV4-3,TGCGCCAGCAGCCAAGGGCCGGACAGCCGCTCCTACGAGCAGTACTTC,CASSQGPDSRSYEQYF
.,TRBJ2-5,.,TRBV2,TGTGCCAGCAGTGGGGATTCTCTCCAAGAGACCCAGTACTTC,CASSGDSLQETQYF
.,TRBJ2-3,TRBD2,TRBV6-2/TRBV6-3,TGTGCCAGCAAACTAGCGGGAGGGCCGACAGATACGCAGTATTTT,CASKLAGGPTDTQYF
few,TRBJ2-5,TRBD1,TRBV20-1,TGCAGTGCTAGGTGGGACAGAAAAGAGACCCAGTACTTC,CSARWDRKETQYF
.,TRBJ2-1,TRBD2,TRBV5-1,TGCGCCAGCAGCTTGGCCACAGCGGGAGGGTACGATGAGCAGTTCTTC,CASSLATAGGYDEQFF
.,TRBJ2-7,.,TRBV15,TGTACCACCAGCAAACGGACAAACTCCTACGAGCAGTACTTC,CTTSKRTNSYEQYF
.,TRBJ2-3,.,TRBV10-1,TGCGCCAGCAGTGCGGGGGCAGTCGGAGATACGCAGTATTTT,CASSAGAVGDTQYF